This T cell receptor beta chain was recorded in a study of blood T cell repertoires in COVID-19. Study-wide context: Some COVID-19 samples were acute and others convalescent; all came from the United States, Italy and Spain.

Profiling relied on immunoSEQ multiplex PCR, and the TCRdb table lists in-frame clones only, not all of them. The sample includes about 270,000 clones, about nine tenths of them seen just once. The CDR3 is 16 amino acids. Germline assignment: CDR1 SGHTA and CDR2 FQGNSA. With 1 base removed from V and 3 bases from J, the gap between germline ends came to 13 bases. The rearrangement links TRBV7-2 to TRBJ1-5; D is unresolved. This clonotype originated in a man between 18 and 29 years old who had recovered from COVID-19. The sample taken for sequencing was PBMCs or T cells enriched from blood (not recorded which). The CDR3 DNA sequence: TGTGCCAGCAGCTTAGATGCCCCCGGGTTCAATCAGCCCCAGCATTTT. Translation gives CASSLDAPGFNQPQHF.